This T cell receptor beta chain is from a study of blood T cell repertoires in COVID-19. Methods used by the authors: Cell counts per sample came from amplifying reference gene primers. Assay used: immunoSEQ multiplex PCR; TCRdb lists only in-frame clones, some missing. The V and J calls and clone size come from that table; D and trimming were worked out from the DNA. The data contain around 340,000 clones, around 85% of them singletons. Individuals drawn from around 25 US areas were about 18 to 100 years old. Allocation to cohorts depended on clinical history reported by the participants. The CDR3 contains 16 residues. The V segment lost 2 bases and the J segment 1 base; nucleotides outside the gene matches: 2. Germline V lookup: CDR1 LGHDT, CDR2 YNNKEL (reference sequence).

This receptor was identified in a woman between 35 and 50 years old with acute COVID-19. The chain carries TRBV3-1 (or the pseudogene TRBV3-2) and TRBJ2-1, with 10 positions matching TRBD2. Input material: PBMCs or T cells enriched from blood (not recorded which). The CDR3 DNA reads TGTGCCAGCAGCCAAAAGACTAGCGGGTCCTACAATGAGCAGTTCTTC. Its translation is CASSQKTSGSYNEQFF.